Shown below are 6 T cell receptor beta chains from a single sample sequenced in a study of blood T cell repertoires in COVID-19. The protocol was immunoSEQ multiplex PCR, while the TCRdb copy is restricted to in-frame clones and leaves out a portion. The table shows around 60,000 clones, with under 85% occurring only once. The sample was peripheral blood. The receptor set was obtained from a woman over 75 with acute or convalescent COVID-19.

The V call is TRBV7-9, the J call TRBJ2-3; D is ambiguous. The CDR3 covers 14 residues. The germline V and J ends were trimmed by 2 bases and 2 bases, with 8 bases remaining between them. Germline V gene lookup returns CDR1 SEHNR and CDR2 FQNEAQ (reference sequence). This CDR3 reads CASSLSSLTDTQYF. CDR3 bases: TGTGCCAGCAGCTTATCGTCTCTCACAGATACGCAGTATTTT. Together with reference TRBV7-9 and TRBJ2-3, the CDR3 gives the full variable domain: DTGVSQNPRHKITKRGQNVTFRCDPISEHNRLYWYRQTLGQGPEFLTYFQNEAQLEKSRLLSDRFSAERPKGSFSTLEIQRTEQGDSAMYLCASSLSSLTDTQYFGPGTRLTVL.

The chain employs TRBV27 and TRBJ1-1, with D maybe TRBD1 (5 bases). The germline V gene has CDR1 MNHEY and CDR2 SMNVEV (reference sequence). This CDR3 is built from 16 residues. V gave up 0 bases and J gave up 3 bases, with 14 bases separating them. For the CDR3, the DNA is TGTGCCAGCAGTTTATCGGCCTCTTGGGGGGACACTGAAGCTTTCTTT. As protein: CASSLSASWGDTEAFF.

The genes are TRBV7-3 and TRBJ2-7, with a weak D call TRBD1 (6 bases). Germline CDR1 and CDR2: SGHTA and FQGTGA. The ends were cut back, 3 bases at V and 5 bases at J, with 14 bases in the middle. There are 14 residues in the CDR3. The CDR3 loop reads CASSFNRVKDEQYF. The CDR3, as DNA: TGTGCCAGCAGCTTTAACAGGGTAAAAGACGAGCAGTACTTC.

The chain links TRBV3-1 (or the pseudogene TRBV3-2) to TRBJ2-1, with 10 bases that match TRBD1. In germline, CDR1 is LGHDT, CDR2 YNNKEL (reference sequence). V trimming: 5 bases; J trimming: 6 bases; junction bases outside the gene matches: 7. This CDR3 region has 15 residues. The CDR3 is CASSSDRGPFNEQFF. The CDR3 DNA sequence: TGTGCCAGCAGCAGTGACAGGGGGCCATTCAATGAGCAGTTCTTC.

The genes are TRBV19 and TRBJ1-3; D not certain. The CDR3 runs 14 residues. The V and J ends lost 5 bases and 2 bases respectively, with 10 bases between them. Germline CDR1 is LNHDA and CDR2 is SQIVND (reference sequence). The chain's CDR3 is CASSARRTGNTIYF. The CDR3 DNA sequence: TGTGCCAGTAGTGCGCGTCGTACTGGAAACACCATATATTTT.

Only a few counts were recorded for this clone. CDR3 in DNA: TGCAGCGTTGAAAGCGGGAGTCTCAACGAGCAGTACTTC. Translation gives CSVESGSLNEQYF. This sequence joins TRBV29-1 and TRBJ2-7; 8 bases are shared with TRBD2. The CDR3 has 13 residues. V shed 2 bases, J shed 5 bases, and the junction held 5 bases outside the gene matches. From germline, CDR1 is SQVTM and CDR2 ANQGSEA.